This TCR beta chain came from a study of lymphopenia after photon versus proton radiotherapy. Findings and limits, study-wide: Oligoclonal CD8+ Temra expansion after nadir drove photon patients' diversity drop. Survival link was tested only in deceased patients; proton benefit remains a possibility.

Of note for this clone: What it binds is not known. The sample contains more than one DNA sequence encoding this CDR3.

Produced via immunoSEQ multiplex PCR; TCRdb's table is partial and in-frame only. The sample consists of tens of thousands of clones, less than 85% of them appearing once. The CDR3 runs 15 residues. J gave up 5 bases and V 2 bases, and 4 bases lay outside the gene matches. The germline gives CDR1 SGDLS, CDR2 YYNGEE. The sequenced sample was peripheral blood, obtained from a patient treated with proton-based radiotherapy. The sequence came from a man aged 55 to 70 with pancreatic cancer. The rearrangement links TRBV9 to TRBJ2-7; TRBD2 matches 13 bases. CDR3 amino acids: CASSVGTSGNHEQYF. The CDR3 nucleotides are TGTGCCAGCAGCGTTGGGACTAGCGGGAACCACGAGCAGTACTTC.